This T cell receptor beta chain was found in a study of blood T cell repertoires in COVID-19. Study context: T cells, B-cell-depleted T cells, or PBMCs supplied cDNA or gDNA.

The V gene's germline CDR1 is SGHDT and CDR2 YYEEEE. Trimming took off 3 bases at V and 4 bases at J, with 13 bases between the two ends. The CDR3 covers 14 residues. The cohort comprised adults aged about 18 to 90 years residing in about two dozen US areas. Donors in Cohort 3 who had recovered were those with two negative PCRs, healthcare professional clearance, or resolution of their symptoms. The assay was immunoSEQ multiplex PCR, and TCRdb's table has in-frame clones only and misses some. The table has about 140,000 clones, around 87% seen once. This chain connects TRBV5-6 to TRBJ1-2; no firm D call. The sample comprised PBMCs or T cells enriched from blood (not recorded which). The TCR comes from a man in his 60s who had recovered from COVID-19. The CDR3 is CASSSGLQIYGYTF. The CDR3 nucleotides are TGTGCCAGCAGCTCTGGACTGCAGATCTATGGCTACACCTTC.